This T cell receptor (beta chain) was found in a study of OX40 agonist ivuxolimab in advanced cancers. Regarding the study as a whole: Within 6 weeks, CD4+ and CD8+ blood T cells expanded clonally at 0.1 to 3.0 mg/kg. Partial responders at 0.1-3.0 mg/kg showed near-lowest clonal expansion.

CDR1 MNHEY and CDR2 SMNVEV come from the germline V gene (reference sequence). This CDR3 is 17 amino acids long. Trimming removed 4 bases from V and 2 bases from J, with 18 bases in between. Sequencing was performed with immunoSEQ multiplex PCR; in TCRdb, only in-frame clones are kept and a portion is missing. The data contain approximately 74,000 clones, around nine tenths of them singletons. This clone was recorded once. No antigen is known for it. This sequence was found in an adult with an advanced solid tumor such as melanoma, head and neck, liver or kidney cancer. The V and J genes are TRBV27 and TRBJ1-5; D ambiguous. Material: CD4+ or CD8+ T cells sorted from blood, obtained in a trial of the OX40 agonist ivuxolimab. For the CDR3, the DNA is TGTGCCAGCAGTTCTGGTACCCCCTTCGTGGGCAATCAGCCCCAGCATTTT. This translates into CASSSGTPFVGNQPQHF.